The present TCR beta chain was sequenced within a study of T cells in Graves' hyperthyroidism and ophthalmopathy. A word on this clonotype: Antigen: not known.

The investigators amplified TCR beta CDR3 regions from RNA transcripts. A set of HTBI primers served as the primers for a first-round RT-PCR of the TCR CDR3. MiXCR, applied by TCRdb to the multiplex PCR reads, yields one record per CDR3 protein. The sample includes more than 350,000 distinct CDR3 sequences, about a sixth of them seen just once. Exclusion of patients followed from uncontrolled infection, other autoimmune disease, pregnancy or lactation. Findings of the study overall: Most expanded thyroid clonotypes above 0.001 recurred in blood.

The CDR3 runs 14 residues. The germline V gene encodes CDR1 LGHDT and CDR2 YNNKEL (reference sequence). V shed 6 bases and J 2 bases; nucleotides not matched to a gene: 4. The V and J genes are TRBV3-1 and TRBJ2-5, with 9 positions matching TRBD2. The sequence came from a woman in her twenties or thirties with Graves' hyperthyroidism that later progressed to Graves' ophthalmopathy. The material sequenced was blood. DNA of the CDR3: TGTGCCAGCAGGCTAGCGGGACCACAAGAGACCCAGTACTTC. Residues: CASRLAGPQETQYF.